A selection of T cell receptor beta chains follows, all from one sample in a study of cytomegalovirus exposure and HLA in healthy donors. Clones were read by immunoSEQ multiplex PCR, and TCRdb kept only the in-frame ones, dropping some. The sample contains 120,000 or so clones, 65% to 80% of which appear only once. The sequencing sample was made of PBMCs. These receptors all come from a woman aged 35 to 49 in good health and CMV-seropositive. CDR3s include the opening cysteine and the closing phenylalanine or tryptophan. D genes are given only for firm matches. Size is stated for part of the rows, as once, few or many counts, or as a class when the clone is expanded.

few,TRBV27,TRBD1,TRBJ2-3,CASSLRWTGVPPDTQYF,TGTGCCAGCAGTTTGAGATGGACAGGGGTACCGCCAGATACGCAGTATTTT
few,TRBV4-1,TRBD1,TRBJ1-6,CASSRGQLDSPLHF,TGCGCCAGCAGCCGGGGACAGCTAGATTCACCCCTCCACTTT
NA,TRBV19,NA,TRBJ1-1,CASSIGTVNTEAFF,TGTGCCAGTAGTATAGGGACAGTGAACACTGAAGCTTTCTTT
NA,TRBV25-1,NA,TRBJ1-2,CASGDRDSGRNYGYTF,TGTGCCAGCGGGGACCGGGACTCCGGAAGAAACTATGGCTACACCTTC
NA,TRBV9,TRBD2,TRBJ2-1,CASSPRTSGSSYNEQFF,TGTGCCAGCAGCCCCCGGACTAGCGGGAGCTCCTACAATGAGCAGTTCTTC
NA,TRBV15,NA,TRBJ2-7,CATSRYGAGVRYEQYF,TGTGCCACCAGCAGGTATGGGGCCGGCGTTCGGTACGAGCAGTACTTC
NA,TRBV7-9,NA,TRBJ2-7,CASSYNRGDEQYF,TGTGCCAGCAGCTATAATAGGGGTGACGAGCAGTACTTC
NA,TRBV7-8,NA,TRBJ2-3,CASSLGLRGTDTQYF,TGTGCCAGCAGCTTAGGCCTACGTGGCACAGATACGCAGTATTTT
NA,TRBV27,NA,TRBJ2-7,CASSSPGRAYEQYF,TGTGCCAGCAGCTCTCCTGGCAGGGCCTACGAGCAGTACTTC
NA,TRBV18,TRBD1,TRBJ2-3,CASSPYSRTGSTDTQYF,TGTGCCAGCTCACCATACTCTCGGACAGGAAGCACAGATACGCAGTATTTT
NA,TRBV6-4,TRBD2,TRBJ2-3,CASSVEAGLDTQYF,TGTGCCAGCAGTGTAGAAGCGGGGCTTGATACGCAGTATTTT
NA,TRBV6-5,TRBD1,TRBJ2-1,CASSRDRANEQFF,TGTGCCAGCAGTCGGGACAGAGCCAATGAGCAGTTCTTC
NA,TRBV30,TRBD2,TRBJ2-3,CAWEGLAGVAPYF,TGTGCCTGGGAGGGACTAGCGGGAGTTGCCCCGTATTTT
NA,TRBV5-1,TRBD1,TRBJ2-7,CASSSGTGDTHEQYF,TGCGCCAGCAGCTCGGGGACAGGAGACACCCACGAGCAGTACTTC
NA,TRBV15,NA,TRBJ1-5,CATSRDPGQPQHF,TGTGCCACCAGCAGAGATCCGGGGCAGCCCCAGCATTTT
NA,TRBV5-6,NA,TRBJ1-4,CASSSRGAGEKLFF,TGTGCCAGCAGCTCTAGGGGCGCAGGTGAAAAACTGTTTTTT
few,TRBV28,NA,TRBJ1-5,CASSLDSNNQPQHF,TGTGCCAGCAGTTTGGACAGTAACAATCAGCCCCAGCATTTT
NA,TRBV27,TRBD1,TRBJ1-2,CASCNQGAGYGYTF,TGTGCCAGTTGTAATCAGGGGGCAGGCTATGGCTACACCTTC
NA,TRBV4-1,TRBD2,TRBJ2-3,CASSQEGPGGSSGGTQYF,TGCGCCAGCAGCCAAGAAGGACCCGGGGGATCCAGCGGGGGTACGCAGTATTTT
NA,TRBV5-8,TRBD1,TRBJ1-4,CASSLTGQPTEKLFF,TGTGCCAGCAGCTTGACGGGACAGCCGACTGAAAAACTGTTTTTT
NA,TRBV15,NA,TRBJ1-1,CATSLRANMNTEAFF,TGTGCCACCAGCTTGAGGGCGAATATGAACACTGAAGCTTTCTTT
NA,TRBV5-4,TRBD1,TRBJ2-5,CASSSGTGNIQETQYF,TGTGCCAGCAGCTCCGGGACAGGGAATATACAAGAGACCCAGTACTTC
NA,TRBV7-9,NA,TRBJ2-5,CASSFLETQYF,TGTGCCAGCAGCTTCTTGGAGACCCAGTACTTC
NA,TRBV4-1,NA,TRBJ1-3,CASSPPGGNTIYF,TGCGCCAGCAGTCCACCGGGTGGAAACACCATATATTTT
NA,TRBV7-2,TRBD1,TRBJ1-5,CASSWTGFNQPQHF,TGTGCCAGCAGCTGGACAGGGTTCAATCAGCCCCAGCATTTT
once,TRBV5-1,NA,TRBJ1-4,CASSRTANEKLFF,TGCGCCAGCAGCCGGACAGCGAATGAAAAACTGTTTTTT
NA,TRBV30,NA,TRBJ2-7,CAWSVLGGYEQYF,TGTGCCTGGAGTGTACTAGGGGGCTACGAGCAGTACTTC
few,TRBV19,NA,TRBJ1-4,CASSRAGRSSEKLFF,TGTGCCAGTAGTAGGGCGGGCAGGTCCTCTGAAAAACTGTTTTTT
NA,TRBV6-1,NA,TRBJ1-2,CASSDLDTSNYGYTF,TGTGCCAGCAGTGACCTGGACACCTCTAACTATGGCTACACCTTC
NA,TRBV5-8,TRBD1,TRBJ1-5,CASSSRTGPSNQPQHF,TGTGCCAGCAGCTCCCGGACAGGGCCAAGCAATCAGCCCCAGCATTTT
NA,TRBV14,NA,TRBJ1-5,CASSQGLDRPQHF,TGTGCCAGCAGCCAGGGCCTCGACAGGCCCCAGCATTTT
NA,TRBV5-1,NA,TRBJ1-4,CASSLDGAVKKLFF,TGCGCCAGCAGCTTGGATGGGGCTGTGAAAAAACTGTTTTTT
once,TRBV7-9,TRBD1,TRBJ2-1,CASSLGTGDNEQFF,TGTGCCAGCAGCTTAGGGACAGGGGACAATGAGCAGTTCTTC
NA,TRBV29-1,NA,TRBJ2-5,CSVETRGRRETQYF,TGCAGCGTTGAAACCAGGGGTAGACGAGAGACCCAGTACTTC
NA,TRBV29-1,TRBD2,TRBJ2-1,CSVGLAVYNEQFF,TGCAGCGTTGGACTAGCGGTTTACAATGAGCAGTTCTTC
NA,TRBV14,NA,TRBJ1-1,CASSPVSGLGNTEAFF,TGTGCCAGCAGCCCAGTTTCGGGGTTGGGGAACACTGAAGCTTTCTTT
NA,TRBV4-2,TRBD2,TRBJ2-3,CASSQVGASGGPDTQYF,TGTGCCAGCAGCCAAGTAGGGGCTAGCGGGGGGCCAGATACGCAGTATTTT
NA,TRBV7-2,NA,TRBJ2-5,CASSRLQIQETQYF,TGTGCCAGCAGCCGCTTGCAGATACAAGAGACCCAGTACTTC